This is a list of T cell receptor beta chains from one sample in a study of a mutant IDH1 vaccine in newly diagnosed glioma. Profiling relied on immunoSEQ multiplex PCR, and the TCRdb table lists in-frame clones only, not all of them. The data show 58,000 or so clones, around 86% seen once. No cognate antigen is known for these TCRs. The starting material was PBMCs, obtained from a glioma patient whose treatment included an IDH1 peptide vaccine. The origin of the receptors is a woman aged 45-65 years with glioma. Each CDR3 is given with its conserved first and last residue. Each record gives: CDR3 length, clone size, V gene, J gene, D gene, CDR3 DNA, CDR3 protein. A D gene is named only where the DNA matches it firmly. Clone size is stated in some rows and not others, as once, few, many or a class when expanded.

>16|.|TRBV4-1|TRBJ1-5|TRBD1
TGCGCCAGCAGCCAAGCTTCGGGACAGTACAATCAGCCCCAGCATTTT
CASSQASGQYNQPQHF
>11|once|TRBV2|TRBJ1-1|.
TGTGCCAGCAGTTGGACAGTTGAAGCTTTCTTT
CASSWTVEAFF
>16|.|TRBV7-6|TRBJ2-7|TRBD1
TGTGCCAGCAGCGAAACCGGGACAGGGGGCTCCTACGAGCAGTACTTC
CASSETGTGGSYEQYF
>12|.|TRBV6-5|TRBJ2-7|.
TGTGCCAGCAGTTACGGAGCTGGGCGGCAGTACTTC
CASSYGAGRQYF
>14|.|TRBV4-3|TRBJ1-2|TRBD1
TGCGCCAGCAGCCAGGACAGGGGAGATCATGGCTACACCTTC
CASSQDRGDHGYTF
>14|.|TRBV6-1|TRBJ2-7|.
TGTGCCAGCAGTGCCGGGACCATCTCCTACGAGCAGTACTTC
CASSAGTISYEQYF
>14|.|TRBV2|TRBJ1-2|.
TGTGCCAGCACCGCAGGCTACATGTCGGGTAGCTACACCTTC
CASTAGYMSGSYTF
>15|.|TRBV9|TRBJ1-4|TRBD1
TGTGCCAGCAGCCTCCGAGGGGACAGGAATGAAAAACTGTTTTTT
CASSLRGDRNEKLFF
>13|.|TRBV6-1|TRBJ2-3|.
TGTGCCAGCACCTCACATATCCCAGATACGCAGTATTTT
CASTSHIPDTQYF
>12|.|TRBV10-3|TRBJ2-1|TRBD1
TGTGCCGTCCGGGACAGTATGAATGAGCAGTTCTTC
CAVRDSMNEQFF
>11|.|TRBV10-3|TRBJ2-7|.
TGTGCCATCAGTGATGGGACCGCTCAGTACTTC
CAISDGTAQYF
>14|.|TRBV18|TRBJ1-6|.
TGTGCCAGCTCACTGGCCCAGGGGAGCTCACCCCTCCACTTT
CASSLAQGSSPLHF
>15|few|TRBV9|TRBJ1-1|.
TGTGCCAGCAGCGTAGTGCGGGCTGTGGACACTGAAGCTTTCTTT
CASSVVRAVDTEAFF